This T cell receptor beta chain was obtained from a study of OX40 agonist ivuxolimab in advanced cancers. CDR3 length: 12 residues. Germline CDR1 and CDR2: SQVTM and ANQGSEA. The V gene lost 4 bases and the J gene lost 2 bases, with 9 bases spanning the gap. A remark on this clone: Different DNA sequences within this sample yield the same CDR3.

Assay used: immunoSEQ multiplex PCR; TCRdb lists only in-frame clones, some missing. The data hold around 63,000 clones, with approximately 85% observed a single time. The chain uses TRBV29-1 and TRBJ2-7; D gene unclear. The sequence came from an adult with an advanced solid tumor such as melanoma, head and neck, liver or kidney cancer. Sequenced here: CD4+ or CD8+ T cells sorted from blood, sampled in a trial of the OX40 agonist ivuxolimab. The CDR3 sequence is CSVASGAYEQYF. DNA of the CDR3: TGCAGCGTTGCCAGTGGCGCCTACGAGCAGTACTTC.